The clone carrying this T cell receptor (beta chain) was counted a few times. Germline CDR1 reads SGHTA; CDR2 reads FQGTGA. Germline trimming cut 6 bases from V and 1 base from J; bases unmatched to any gene: 5. This CDR3 has 16 amino acids. The data were taken from a study of OX40 agonist ivuxolimab in advanced cancers. Data came from immunoSEQ multiplex PCR; TCRdb stores just in-frame clones and leaves some out. Found here are about 49,000 clones, 75% to 90% of them singletons; the top ten hold 20%. The chain has TRBV7-3 and TRBJ1-5, with 11 bases identical to TRBD1. The source of this sequence is an adult with an advanced solid tumor such as melanoma, head and neck, liver or kidney cancer. The sample was CD4+ or CD8+ T cells sorted from blood, taken in a trial of the OX40 agonist ivuxolimab. CDR3 sequence reads: CASRPDRGRSNQPQHF. The CDR3 DNA is TGTGCCAGCAGACCGGACAGGGGGCGAAGCAATCAGCCCCAGCATTTT.